A single sample gave rise to the 25 T cell receptor beta chains below, sequenced in a study of T cell responses to AZD1222 COVID-19 vaccine. The table came from immunoSEQ multiplex PCR; TCRdb's copy has only in-frame clones and leaves some out. The table records approximately 18,000 clones, more than 70% of them present only once. The input for sequencing was peripheral blood, taken 28 days after the second AZD1222 dose. The receptors stem from an adult who received the AZD1222 COVID-19 vaccine.

V usage is TRBV28 and J usage is TRBJ2-7; D gene ambiguous. The CDR3 totals 12 residues. Germline CDR1 is MDHEN and CDR2 is SYDVKM. The V end was cut by 7 bases, the J end by 3 bases, with 10 bases between. In DNA form, the CDR3 reads TGTGCCAGCACGCGGCAGAACTACGAGCAGTACTTC. Residues: CASTRQNYEQYF.

The chain joins TRBV28 to TRBJ2-7; D gene ambiguous. CDR1 is MDHEN, CDR2 SYDVKM, per germline. V gave up 5 bases and J gave up 7 bases, with 18 bases separating them. The CDR3 consists of 14 residues. The CDR3 protein is CASSQNRAGWEQYF. CDR3 bases: TGTGCCAGCAGTCAAAACCGGGCCGGATGGGAGCAGTACTTC.

Comment on this clone: A read error may account for a junction end that differs from germline. CDR3: CASSLDRGYTGELFF. The CDR3 DNA reads as TGTGCTAGCAGCTTGGACAGGGGGTACACCGGGGAGCTGTTTTTT. V is TRBV7-7 and J is TRBJ2-2, with TRBD1 matching over 10 bases. The CDR3 is 15 amino acids. The germline V gene has CDR1 SSHAT and CDR2 FNYEAQ (reference sequence).

In the case of this clone: Its ends do not fully match the called genes, so a read error is possible. The V gene is TRBV7-7, the J gene TRBJ2-2, with 8 nucleotides matching TRBD1. This CDR3 region has 17 residues. Germline assignment: CDR1 SSHAT and CDR2 FNYEAQ (reference sequence). The CDR3 loop reads CASSSYGQGINTGELFF. DNA for the CDR3: TGTGCTAGCAGCTCCTACGGACAGGGAATTAACACCGGGGAGCTGTTTTTT.

This chain connects TRBV28 to TRBJ2-3, with a tentative D call TRBD2 (5 bases). The germline V and J ends were trimmed by 4 bases and 7 bases, with 18 bases remaining between them. The CDR3 loop spans 15 amino acids. Germline-derived CDR1 and CDR2 are MDHEN and SYDVKM. The CDR3 nucleotides read TGTGCCAGCAGTTCGCCCGAGGGTGTCTCTTATACGCAGTATTTT. Amino acids: CASSSPEGVSYTQYF.

As DNA, the CDR3 is TGTGCCAGCAGACCACAGGGATGGAATGAGCAGTTCTTC. Its translation is CASRPQGWNEQFF. J is TRBJ2-1 and V is TRBV28; tentatively, D is TRBD1 (6 bases). Germline CDR1 MDHEN, CDR2 SYDVKM. Trimming removed 6 bases at V and 7 bases at J, with 13 bases between. The CDR3 is 13 residues long.

This chain links TRBV7-8 with TRBJ2-7, with D tentatively TRBD2 (5 bases). Trimming left V 4 bases short and J 5 bases short, with 15 bases between. Germline CDR1 and CDR2: SGHVS and FQNEAQ. The CDR3 sequence is 14 residues long. The CDR3 sequence is CASSSLVLDDEQYF. The CDR3 nucleotides read TGTGCCAGCAGCTCACTAGTGTTGGACGACGAGCAGTACTTC.

The chain recombines TRBV12-3 or TRBV12-4 with TRBJ2-3; D tentatively fits TRBD1 or TRBD2 (5 bases each). V lost 6 bases and J 2 bases, leaving 9 bases between the germline ends. This CDR3 spans 13 amino acids. CDR3 bases: TGTGCCAGCAGCGGGGCCAACACAGATACGCAGTATTTT. Translation: CASSGANTDTQYF.

This clone was recorded a few times. This chain links TRBV20-1 with TRBJ1-4, with a tentative D call TRBD1 (5 bases). CDR3 size: 11 residues. Germline CDR1 and CDR2: DFQATT and SNEGSKA (reference sequence). CDR3 nucleotides: TGCCTTATCGGGGCTCGGGAAAAACTGTTTTTT. It specifies CLIGAREKLFF.

This clone was observed a single time. V gene TRBV16 combines with J gene TRBJ1-4; tentative D call: TRBD1 (5 bases). Germline-derived CDR1 and CDR2 are KGHSY and FQNENV. The CDR3 is 14 residues long. Trimming removed 5 bases at V and 8 bases at J, with 15 bases between. CDR3 DNA sequence: TGTGCCAGCAGCTTTCAACAGGCGGACGAAAAACTGTTTTTT. It specifies CASSFQQADEKLFF.

The chain recombines TRBV24-1 with TRBJ1-2; D is uncertain. V was clipped by 0 bases and J by 4 bases, with 11 bases between them. The germline V gene encodes CDR1 KGHDR and CDR2 SFDVKD. This CDR3 has 15 residues. In DNA form, the CDR3 reads TGTGCCACCAGTGATTTGAAGGAAGGAGGCTATGGCTACACCTTC. It specifies CATSDLKEGGYGYTF.

The chain links TRBV3-1 (or the pseudogene TRBV3-2) to TRBJ1-1, with D tentatively TRBD1 (5 bases). Germline-derived CDR1 and CDR2 are LGHDT and YNNKEL (reference sequence). Trimming took 3 bases from V and 4 from J, leaving 9 bases between them. The CDR3 sequence is 13 residues long. As DNA, the CDR3 is TGTGCCAGCAGCCACCGACAGATCACTGAAGCTTTCTTT. The encoded protein is CASSHRQITEAFF.

The genes are TRBV15 and TRBJ1-2; 9 bases align to TRBD1. V shed 5 bases, J shed 5 bases, and the junction held 3 bases outside the gene matches. The CDR3 loop spans 13 amino acids. Germline CDR1 is LNHNV and CDR2 is YYDKDF (reference sequence). CDR3 amino acids: CATSQGQGYGYTF. In nucleotides, the CDR3 is TGTGCCACCAGCCAGGGACAGGGTTATGGCTACACCTTC.

This clone was seen only a few times. The chain combines TRBV4-1 with TRBJ1-5; no definite D call. CDR3 length: 17 amino acids. Trimming stripped 1 base from V and 3 bases from J, with 16 bases between. From germline, CDR1 is MGHRA and CDR2 YSYEKL. In DNA, the CDR3 is TGCGCCAGCAGCCAAGGGGTTGGGCCCCCTTACAATCAGCCCCAGCATTTT. Its protein product is CASSQGVGPPYNQPQHF.

The chain has TRBV28 and TRBJ2-1, with D perhaps matching TRBD1 (5 bases). Germline V lookup: CDR1 MDHEN, CDR2 SYDVKM. The V gene lost 2 bases and the J gene lost 5 bases, with 7 bases spanning the gap. This CDR3 region has 13 residues. CDR3 amino acids: CASSLLQDNEQFF. The CDR3, as DNA: TGTGCCAGCAGTTTACTACAGGACAATGAGCAGTTCTTC.

The chain carries TRBV5-6 and TRBJ1-1; 7 nucleotides agree with TRBD1. The CDR3 has 16 amino acids. Germline assignment: CDR1 SGHDT and CDR2 YYEEEE. The ends lost 2 bases at V and 0 bases at J; junction bases unmatched: 7. The CDR3 DNA reads TGTGCCAGCAGCTTTGAGATGACAGGGATGAACACTGAAGCTTTCTTT. It encodes CASSFEMTGMNTEAFF.

The J gene is TRBJ1-5, the V gene TRBV29-1; D is unresolved. CDR1 SQVTM and CDR2 ANQGSEA come from the germline V gene. V was shortened by 4 bases and J by 0 bases, with 7 bases between the two germline ends. The CDR3 length is 13 residues. The CDR3 DNA follows: TGCAGCGTTGGAGGTTATAGCAATCAGCCCCAGCATTTT. It is translated as CSVGGYSNQPQHF.

The chain has TRBV3-1 (or the pseudogene TRBV3-2) and TRBJ2-7, with D perhaps TRBD1 (6 bases). Per germline, CDR1 LGHDT and CDR2 YNNKEL (reference sequence). V was shortened by 0 bases and J by 10 bases, with 13 bases between the two germline ends. The CDR3 extends over 13 amino acids. The CDR3, as DNA: TGTGCCAGCAGCCAAGATGAACGGGACACCCAGTACTTC. Its protein product is CASSQDERDTQYF.

The chain recombines TRBV9 with TRBJ1-3, with no clear D. Trimming shortened V by 0 bases and J by 2 bases, and 12 bases separated the two germline ends. The CDR3 sequence is 16 residues long. CDR1 is SGDLS and CDR2 is YYNGEE in the germline V gene. CDR3 nucleotides: TGTGCCAGCAGCGTAGACGGAGGCTCTGCTGGAAACACCATATATTTT. Its protein product is CASSVDGGSAGNTIYF.

This clone was observed a handful of times. V gene TRBV11-1 combines with J gene TRBJ2-1; 7 nucleotides line up with TRBD2. The ends lost 3 bases at V and 3 bases at J; junction bases unmatched: 5. The germline gives CDR1 SGHAT, CDR2 FQDESV (reference sequence). The length of the CDR3 is 15 residues. In DNA form, the CDR3 reads TGTGCCAGCAGCTTCGGGGAGGGCTACTACAATGAGCAGTTCTTC. Translating gives CASSFGEGYYNEQFF.

The V call is TRBV6-5, the J call TRBJ2-1; maybe TRBD2 (7 bases). The germline gives CDR1 MNHEY, CDR2 SVGAGI. The CDR3 runs 15 residues. The germline V and J ends were trimmed by 10 bases and 0 bases, with 16 bases remaining between them. CDR3 region: CATQGGDNSYNEQFF. DNA of the CDR3: TGTGCCACCCAAGGGGGGGACAACTCCTACAATGAGCAGTTCTTC.

This chain links TRBV5-3 with TRBJ2-7; possible D gene TRBD2, 5 bases. TRBV5-3 is designated an ORF whose function remains uncertain. This CDR3 is 12 amino acids long. V was trimmed by 2 bases and J by 6 bases, leaving 9 bases between them. This chain's CDR3 is CARSLGSGEQYF. The DNA of the CDR3 is TGTGCCAGAAGCTTAGGCAGCGGCGAGCAGTACTTC.

The chain carries TRBV7-2 and TRBJ2-1, with D maybe TRBD2 (5 bases). The V gene lost 1 base and the J gene lost 0 bases, with 13 bases spanning the gap. The CDR3 length is 17 residues. The V gene's germline CDR1 is SGHTA and CDR2 FQGNSA. In nucleotides, the CDR3 is TGTGCCAGCAGCTTAGTCCCTAGCTCGAGCTCCTACAATGAGCAGTTCTTC. It is translated as CASSLVPSSSSYNEQFF.

The CDR3 reads CASSLEGPGNTEAFF. The CDR3 nucleotides are TGTGCCAGCAGCTTGGAGGGACCCGGGAACACTGAAGCTTTCTTT. The chain couples TRBV5-6 to TRBJ1-1; the D gene is possibly TRBD1 (5 bases). CDR1 is SGHDT and CDR2 is YYEEEE in the germline V gene. V was cut by 0 bases and J by 1 base, with 10 bases left in between. The CDR3 spans 15 residues.

The chain carries TRBV21-1 and TRBJ1-6. TRBV21-1 is noted as a pseudogene. The CDR3 sequence is 14 residues long. The CDR3 sequence: CASCQGIYNSPLHF. As DNA, the CDR3 is TGTGCCAGCTGCCAAGGGATCTATAATTCACCCCTCCACTTT.